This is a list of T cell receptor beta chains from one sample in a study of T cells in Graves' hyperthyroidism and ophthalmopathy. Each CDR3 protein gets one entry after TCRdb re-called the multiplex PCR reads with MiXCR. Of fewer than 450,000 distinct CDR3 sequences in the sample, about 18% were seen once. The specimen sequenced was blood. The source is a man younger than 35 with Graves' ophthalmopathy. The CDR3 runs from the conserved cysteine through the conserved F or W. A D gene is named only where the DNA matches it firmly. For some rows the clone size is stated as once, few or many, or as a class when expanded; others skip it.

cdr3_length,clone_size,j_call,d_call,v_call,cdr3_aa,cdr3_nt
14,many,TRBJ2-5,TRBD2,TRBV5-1,CASSQGLATETQYF,TGCGCCAGCAGCCAGGGACTAGCCACGGAGACCCAGTACTTC
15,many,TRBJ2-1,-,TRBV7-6,CASSHGLAEINEQFF,TGTGCCAGCAGCCACGGCTTAGCGGAGATCAATGAGCAGTTCTTC
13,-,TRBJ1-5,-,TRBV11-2,CAWSRGTDQPQHF,TGTGCCTGGAGCCGTGGGACCGATCAGCCCCAGCATTTT
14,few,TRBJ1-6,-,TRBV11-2,CASSISSYNSPLHF,TGTGCCAGCAGCATTAGCTCCTATAATTCACCCCTCCACTTT
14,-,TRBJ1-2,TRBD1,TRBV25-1,CASSVLGTGKGYTF,TGTGCCAGCAGTGTTCTAGGGACAGGAAAAGGCTACACCTTC
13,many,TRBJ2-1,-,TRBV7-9,CASSPIPRDEQFF,TGTGCCAGCAGCCCCATTCCCCGGGATGAGCAGTTCTTC
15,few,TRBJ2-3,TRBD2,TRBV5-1,CASRHSGGAADTQYF,TGCGCCAGCAGACATTCCGGGGGGGCTGCAGATACGCAGTATTTT
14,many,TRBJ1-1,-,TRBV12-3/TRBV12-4,CASTPSSSGTEAFF,TGTGCCAGCACCCCTAGTTCGTCCGGAACTGAAGCTTTCTTT
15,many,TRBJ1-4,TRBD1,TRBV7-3,CASSLGGQANEKLFF,TGTGCCAGCAGCTTAGGTGGACAGGCCAATGAAAAACTGTTTTTT
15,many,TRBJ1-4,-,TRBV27,CASSTRGATNEKLFF,TGTGCCAGTAGTACTAGGGGAGCCACTAATGAAAAACTGTTTTTT
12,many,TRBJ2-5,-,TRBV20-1,CSARGGKETQYF,TGCAGTGCCCGAGGGGGTAAAGAGACCCAGTACTTC
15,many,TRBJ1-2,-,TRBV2,CASSGIGGVSYGYTF,TGTGCCAGCAGCGGGATCGGGGGGGTAAGCTATGGCTACACCTTC
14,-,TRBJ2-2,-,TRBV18,CASSPRANTGELFF,TGTGCCAGCTCACCACGAGCGAACACCGGGGAGCTGTTTTTT
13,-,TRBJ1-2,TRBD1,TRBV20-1,CSDKPGQGKGYTF,TGCAGTGATAAGCCGGGACAGGGAAAGGGCTACACCTTC
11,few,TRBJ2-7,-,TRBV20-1,CSARQFYEQYF,TGCAGTGCTAGACAATTCTACGAGCAGTACTTC
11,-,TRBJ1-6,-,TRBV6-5,CASSWGSPLHF,TGTGCCAGCAGTTGGGGATCACCCCTCCACTTT
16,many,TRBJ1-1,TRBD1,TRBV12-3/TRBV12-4,CASSPTQNRGYTEAFF,TGTGCCAGCAGTCCAACTCAGAACAGGGGTTACACTGAAGCTTTCTTT
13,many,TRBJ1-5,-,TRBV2,CASNREPHQPQHF,TGTGCCAGCAACCGGGAGCCTCATCAGCCCCAGCATTTT
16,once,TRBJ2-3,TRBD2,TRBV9,CASSRGGGASTDTQYF,TGTGCCAGCAGCCGGGGGGGCGGGGCAAGCACAGATACGCAGTATTTT
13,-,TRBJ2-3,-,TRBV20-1,CSARSPVGDTQYF,TGCAGTGCTAGGTCCCCGGTGGGGGATACGCAGTATTTT
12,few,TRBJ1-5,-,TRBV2,CASSPTVRPQHF,TGTGCCAGCAGTCCCACTGTTCGGCCCCAGCATTTT
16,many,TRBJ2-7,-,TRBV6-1,CASSEGPPQWGYEQYF,TGTGCCAGCAGTGAAGGGCCCCCACAATGGGGCTACGAGCAGTACTTC
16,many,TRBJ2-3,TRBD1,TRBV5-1,CASSLGPRGITDTQYF,TGCGCCAGCAGCTTGGGTCCCAGGGGGATCACAGATACGCAGTATTTT
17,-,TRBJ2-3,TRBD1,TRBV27,CASSFLQGAGGADTQYF,TGTGCCAGCAGTTTTTTACAGGGGGCAGGGGGGGCAGATACGCAGTATTTT
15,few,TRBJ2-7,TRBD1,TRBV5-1,CASSGGQGFADEQYF,TGCGCCAGCAGCGGGGGACAGGGATTTGCTGACGAGCAGTACTTC
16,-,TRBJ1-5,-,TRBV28,CASSLPGLDWRQPQHF,TGTGCCAGCAGTTTACCCGGACTAGATTGGCGTCAGCCCCAGCATTTT
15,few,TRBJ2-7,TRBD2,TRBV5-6,CASSPWTSAHYEQYF,TGTGCCAGCAGCCCCTGGACTAGCGCCCACTACGAGCAGTACTTC
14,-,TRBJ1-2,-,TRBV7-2,CASSLDGDSYGYTF,TGTGCCAGCAGCTTAGATGGGGATTCCTATGGCTACACCTTC
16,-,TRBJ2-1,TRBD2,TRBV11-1,CASSGSTSGGRGEQFF,TGTGCCAGCAGCGGCTCGACTAGCGGGGGGCGGGGTGAGCAGTTCTTC
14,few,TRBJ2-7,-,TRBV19,CASSIEGTSYEQYF,TGTGCCAGTAGTATAGAGGGCACTTCCTACGAGCAGTACTTC
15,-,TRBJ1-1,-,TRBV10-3,CAISADSLPNTEAFF,TGTGCCATCAGTGCAGATTCCCTCCCGAACACTGAAGCTTTCTTT
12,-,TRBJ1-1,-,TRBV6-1,CASSDLRGEAFF,TGTGCCAGCAGTGATCTAAGGGGAGAGGCTTTCTTT
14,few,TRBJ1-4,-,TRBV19,CASSRTATNEKLFF,TGTGCCAGTAGCAGGACAGCAACTAATGAAAAACTGTTTTTT
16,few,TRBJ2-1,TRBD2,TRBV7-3,CASSPGASGGRGEQFF,TGTGCCAGCAGCCCAGGGGCTAGCGGGGGCCGGGGTGAGCAGTTCTTC
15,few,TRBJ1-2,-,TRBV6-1,CASSENPGDIHGYTF,TGTGCCAGCAGTGAAAACCCAGGGGATATTCATGGCTACACCTTC
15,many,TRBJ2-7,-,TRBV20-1,CSAISGTPSSYEQYF,TGCAGTGCTATTTCCGGGACGCCCAGCTCCTACGAGCAGTACTTC
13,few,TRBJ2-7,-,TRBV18,CASSPWTAGEQYF,TGTGCCAGCTCACCATGGACGGCCGGGGAGCAGTACTTC
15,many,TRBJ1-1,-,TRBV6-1,CASHAEETGDTEAFF,TGTGCCAGCCATGCTGAGGAGACAGGCGACACTGAAGCTTTCTTT
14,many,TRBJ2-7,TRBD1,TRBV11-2,CASSSTGAPYEQYF,TGTGCCAGCAGCTCAACAGGGGCCCCCTACGAGCAGTACTTC
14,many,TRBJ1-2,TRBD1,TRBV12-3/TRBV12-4,CASSFLDRYYGYTF,TGTGCCAGCAGTTTTTTGGACAGGTATTACGGCTACACCTTC
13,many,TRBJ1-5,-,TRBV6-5,CASRDKNNQPQHF,TGTGCCAGCCGGGACAAAAACAATCAGCCCCAGCATTTT
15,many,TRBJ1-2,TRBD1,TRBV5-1,CASSLNSDRGGGYTF,TGCGCCAGCAGCCTAAACTCGGACAGGGGCGGAGGCTACACCTTC
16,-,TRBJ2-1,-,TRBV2,CASTQGPGVRNNEQFF,TGTGCCAGCACCCAAGGCCCAGGAGTTCGGAACAATGAGCAGTTCTTC
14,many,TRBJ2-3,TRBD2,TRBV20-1,CSAPLAGGTDTQYF,TGCAGTGCCCCGCTAGCGGGGGGCACAGATACGCAGTATTTT
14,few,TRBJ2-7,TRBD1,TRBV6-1,CATLGQRGSYEQYF,TGTGCCACCTTGGGACAGAGGGGTTCCTACGAGCAGTACTTC
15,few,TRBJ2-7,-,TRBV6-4,CASSPGEDGWYEQYF,TGTGCCAGCAGCCCGGGGGAGGACGGGTGGTACGAGCAGTACTTC
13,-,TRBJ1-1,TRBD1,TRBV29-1,CSAGQGKNTEAFF,TGCAGCGCCGGACAGGGAAAGAACACTGAAGCTTTCTTT
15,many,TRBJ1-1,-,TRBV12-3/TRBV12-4,CASSLPRGGSAEAFF,TGTGCCAGCAGTTTGCCCCGAGGGGGGTCCGCTGAAGCTTTCTTT
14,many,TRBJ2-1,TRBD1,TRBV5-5,CASATGGFGNEQFF,TGTGCCAGCGCGACAGGGGGCTTCGGCAATGAGCAGTTCTTC
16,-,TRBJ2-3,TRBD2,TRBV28,CASSFQLAGFADTQYF,TGTGCCAGCAGTTTTCAACTAGCGGGGTTTGCAGATACGCAGTATTTT
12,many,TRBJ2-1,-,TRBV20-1,CSASPVSNEQFF,TGCAGTGCCTCCCCGGTGTCCAATGAGCAGTTCTTC
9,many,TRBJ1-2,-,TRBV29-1,CSVDYGYTF,TGCAGCGTTGACTATGGCTACACCTTC
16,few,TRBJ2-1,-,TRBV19,CASSIVPGAGPVEQFF,TGTGCCAGTAGTATAGTCCCGGGGGCCGGACCCGTCGAGCAGTTCTTC
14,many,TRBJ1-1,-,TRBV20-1,CSARDDPADTEAFF,TGCAGTGCTAGAGATGACCCCGCGGACACTGAAGCTTTCTTT
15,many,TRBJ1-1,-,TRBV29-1,CSVEGVGITPTEAFF,TGCAGCGTTGAAGGGGTTGGGATTACCCCCACTGAAGCTTTCTTT